This T cell receptor (beta chain) was retrieved from a study of shared clonotypes between healthy human individuals. Overall study: Three plates were used per donor for CD4 naive, three for CD4 memory, two for CD8 naive and one for CD8 memory. Points from the study as a whole: When naive CD4 clonotypes were compared across several donors, about 4.8% were shared.

From germline, CDR1 is SGHTA and CDR2 FQGNSA. This CDR3 contains 16 residues. The V end lost 5 bases, the J end lost 1 base, and 17 bases lay between the germline ends. Here immunoSEQ multiplex PCR was the method, and the copy in TCRdb shows in-frame clones only, minus some. The sample lists over a million clones; roughly 98% were seen once. Concerning this clone: Its antigen is currently unknown.

Only Caucasian adults living in Nashville, Tennessee served as donors. V and J are TRBV7-2 and TRBJ1-2; tentatively, D is TRBD1 (6 bases). The TCR was taken from a man aged 30-40 years in good health. The sample comprised naive CD4+ T cells sorted from blood. The sample's subset: CD45RA+ positively selected. As DNA, the CDR3 is TGTGCCAGCAGCATCTCGACAGGCTCCTTTAACTATGGCTACACCTTC. Amino acids: CASSISTGSFNYGYTF.